This T cell receptor beta chain originates from a study of cytomegalovirus exposure and HLA in healthy donors. Regarding the study as a whole: Several of the most significant clusters appeared, in a later analysis, to be linked to common viral pathogens.

The length of the CDR3 is 17 residues. The germline V gene encodes CDR1 SGDLS and CDR2 YYNGEE. J lost 4 bases, V lost 4 bases, and 12 bases had no gene match. Comment on this clone: The antigen remains unidentified.

Vbeta (60) and Jbeta (13) primers were used in the PCR. Sequencing used immunoSEQ multiplex PCR; TCRdb keeps in-frame clones, though not all of them. The data contain 82,000 or so clones, about 74% of them singletons. The sequencing sample was made of PBMCs. This receptor was obtained from a woman in her 50s in good health and CMV-seropositive. The chain recombines TRBV9 with TRBJ2-1; 9 positions match TRBD2. The CDR3 DNA reads TGTGCCAGCAGCTCAGGGTCACTAGCGGGTTTTTACAATGAGCAGTTCTTC. It yields the protein CASSSGSLAGFYNEQFF.